This T cell receptor beta chain was recovered during a study of shared clonotypes between healthy human individuals. Assay used: immunoSEQ multiplex PCR; TCRdb lists only in-frame clones, some missing. The sample lists about 600,000 clones; nearly 97% were seen once. Germline V CDR1 and CDR2: MNHNS, SASEGT. Losses at the gene ends were 1 base for V and 7 bases for J; bases not matched to a gene: 7. The CDR3 consists of 15 residues. Terminally differentiated effector memory CD45RA+ cells were excluded from the naive CD8 cells, which were CD45RO-negative and positively selected for CCR7. This TCR came from a woman aged 30 to 39 in good health. The rearrangement uses TRBV6-1 and TRBJ2-1, with 7 nucleotides matching TRBD2. Sequenced: naive CD8+ T cells sorted from blood. CDR3 region: CASSEERTRENEQFF. The CDR3 DNA follows: TGTGCCAGCAGTGAAGAGAGGACTAGAGAGAATGAGCAGTTCTTC.